The clone carrying this T cell receptor (beta chain) was seen more than once but under ten times. Its antigen is unknown. The primer mix had 60 Vbeta and 13 Jbeta primers. Assay: immunoSEQ multiplex PCR; the TCRdb copy retains only in-frame clones and omits some. The table shows 55,000 to 70,000 clones, with roughly four fifths occurring only once. This specimen belongs to a study of cytomegalovirus exposure and HLA in healthy donors. Study-level results: A list of more than 150 TCR beta chains associated with cytomegalovirus was given. Highly shared sequence variants in one cluster were likely a sequencing artifact. Researchers reported in a later analysis that a missense DCLRE1C variant was tied to TCR beta V- and J-gene trimming. In an earlier analysis, in 540 or so donors, most V segments appeared productive either ~90% or ~30% of the time.

V lost 9 bases and J lost 0, with 14 bases in between. CDR1 is LNHNV, CDR2 YYDKDF, per germline (reference sequence). The CDR3 runs 15 residues. The chain carries TRBV15 and TRBJ2-2; D possibly corresponds to TRBD2 (7 bases). The sequence was collected from a human donor in good health. Sequenced input: PBMCs. This CDR3 reads CATGAGHTNTGELFF. CDR3 DNA sequence: TGTGCCACAGGAGCGGGACATACGAACACCGGGGAGCTGTTTTTT.